This entry lists 27 T cell receptor beta chains sequenced from one sample in a study of CXCR3-negative and CXCR3-positive naive CD8 T cells. General observations from the study: Naive cells that were CXCR3-positive had more hydrophobic TRB CDR3s (compared with CXCR3-negative naive cells).

Preparation of TRB cDNA libraries relied on 5' RACE carrying UMI labels. From the 5' RACE reads, TCRdb lists one entry per CDR3 protein and no DNA. Its table lists about 120,000 distinct CDR3 sequences. The antigens for these receptors are not known. Sequencing was carried out using naive CXCR3+ CD8+ T cells from blood. Subset here: CD45RO-CCR7+CD27+CD95- naive CD8+ T cells expressing CXCR3 (TNR3+). The source of these receptors is a human donor in good health. Some clones in this sample may be carry-over from other donors' samples.

CDR3: CARKAGGYGYTF. The chain has TRBV7-2 and TRBJ1-2; TCRdb's D call, TRBD1, is unchecked because there is no DNA. This CDR3 is built from 12 residues. Looked up from germline, CDR1 is SGHTA and CDR2 is FQGNSA. The full variable domain, completed using reference TRBV7-2 and TRBJ1-2, is GAGVSQSPSNKVTEKGKDVELRCDPISGHTALYWYRQSLGQGLEFLIYFQGNSAPDKSGLPSDRFSAERTGGSVSTLTIQRTQQEDSAVYLCARKAGGYGYTFGSGTRLTVV.

This chain links TRBV5-1 with TRBJ1-5; TCRdb returns TRBD1, unconfirmable since there is no DNA. Germline CDR1 and CDR2: SGHRS and YFSETQ. CDR3 length: 13 amino acids. CDR3: CASSLAPYGGQHF.

This rearrangement joins TRBV24-1 to TRBJ2-3; TCRdb returns TRBD2, unconfirmable since there is no DNA. The germline CDR1 and CDR2 sequences are KGHDR and SFDVKD. The CDR3 is made up of 16 amino acids. The CDR3: CATSDGRAGSTDTQYF.

V gene TRBV6-5 combines with J gene TRBJ2-5; there is no DNA to check the TCRdb D call of TRBD1. The length of the CDR3 is 15 residues. Germline V gene lookup returns CDR1 MNHEY and CDR2 SVGAGI. The CDR3 protein is CASSYSGQGKETQYF.

The V and J genes are TRBV3-1 and TRBJ2-3; TCRdb lists TRBD1, though no DNA is available to test this call. Germline V gene sequence: CDR1 LGHDT, CDR2 YNNKEL (reference sequence). This CDR3 region has 15 residues. CDR3 protein: CASSQKTGGTDTQYF.

V gene TRBV19 combines with J gene TRBJ2-7; TCRdb reports TRBD1, a call that lacks DNA to check it against. The length of the CDR3 is 13 residues. Germline CDR1 is LNHDA and CDR2 is SQIVND (reference sequence). CDR3 sequence reads: CASSSLQGNEQYF.

The chain employs TRBV7-8 and TRBJ2-1; TCRdb calls TRBD1, which cannot be checked without DNA. CDR3 length: 15 amino acids. Germline CDR1 is SGHVS and CDR2 is FQNEAQ. The CDR3 region is CASSLDGASYNEQFF.

The chain joins TRBV25-1 to TRBJ2-5. This CDR3 has 13 amino acids. Per germline, CDR1 MGHDK and CDR2 SYGVNS. The CDR3 is CASSEVGQETQYF.

The chain links TRBV12-3 or TRBV12-4 to TRBJ2-7; TCRdb returns TRBD1, unconfirmable since there is no DNA. The CDR3 loop spans 14 amino acids. CDR3 residues: CASSLHQGRYEQYF.

This chain links TRBV25-1 with TRBJ2-2; TCRdb's D call of TRBD1 is untestable without DNA. Germline V lookup: CDR1 MGHDK, CDR2 SYGVNS. CDR3 length: 14 amino acids. The CDR3: CASSDYVGAGELFF.

V is TRBV19 and J is TRBJ1-1; TCRdb selects TRBD1, and the lack of DNA leaves this call unchecked. Germline V lookup: CDR1 LNHDA, CDR2 SQIVND (reference sequence). This CDR3 has 16 residues. CDR3: CASSPTDPNVNTEAFF. The full variable domain, rest sourced from reference TRBV19 and TRBJ1-1, is DGGITQSPKYLFRKEGQNVTLSCEQNLNHDAMYWYRQDPGQGLRLIYYSQIVNDFQKGDIAEGYSVSREKKESFPLTVTSAQKNPTAFYLCASSPTDPNVNTEAFFGQGTRLTVV.

V usage is TRBV7-9 and J usage is TRBJ2-1; TCRdb's D call, TRBD1, is unchecked because there is no DNA. Germline V lookup: CDR1 SEHNR, CDR2 FQNEAQ (reference sequence). This CDR3 spans 13 amino acids. The CDR3 loop is CASSPGPGDEQFF.

The J gene is TRBJ2-1, the V gene TRBV5-1; lacking DNA, the TRBD1 call made by TCRdb goes unchecked. CDR3 length: 14 amino acids. The V gene's germline CDR1 is SGHRS and CDR2 YFSETQ. This chain's CDR3 is CASSQGQGQGEQFF.

The genes are TRBV19 and TRBJ2-1; the D call of TRBD1 rests on TCRdb alone, since no DNA is present to check it. This CDR3 is 14 amino acids long. Germline loops: CDR1 LNHDA, CDR2 SQIVND (reference sequence). CDR3 sequence reads: CASTPEGSGDEQFF.

The chain recombines TRBV5-1 with TRBJ2-7. Germline CDR1 and CDR2: SGHRS and YFSETQ. The CDR3 has 15 residues. The CDR3 loop is CASSWTAAGSYEQYF.

The chain employs TRBV7-2 and TRBJ2-3. CDR1 is SGHTA, CDR2 FQGNSA, per germline. The CDR3 sequence is 15 residues long. CDR3 sequence: CASSLIRTGQDTQYF.

The genes are TRBV12-3 or TRBV12-4 and TRBJ1-3. The CDR3 has 15 residues. The CDR3 loop is CASSFVFQGRDTIYF.

This sequence joins TRBV28 and TRBJ1-5; the D gene TCRdb calls, TRBD1, cannot be checked with no DNA. CDR3 length equals 14 residues. Germline assignment: CDR1 MDHEN and CDR2 SYDVKM. The CDR3: CASSRDGSHQPQHF. Full variable domain (remainder filled in from reference TRBV28 and TRBJ1-5): DVKVTQSSRYLVKRTGEKVFLECVQDMDHENMFWYRQDPGLGLRLIYFSYDVKMKEKGDIPEGYSVSREKKERFSLILESASTNQTSMYLCASSRDGSHQPQHFGDGTRLSIL.

This chain joins TRBV19 and TRBJ1-5; the TCRdb call, TRBD1, lacks DNA for checking. This CDR3 has 15 amino acids. CDR1 is LNHDA, CDR2 SQIVND, per germline (reference sequence). The chain's CDR3 is CASIPTGGSNQPQHF.

The V gene is TRBV11-2, the J gene TRBJ1-2; checking the TCRdb D call of TRBD1 is not possible without DNA. The germline gives CDR1 SGHAT, CDR2 FQNNGV. The CDR3 has 15 residues. CDR3 protein: CASSSSDRLYYGYTF.

The gene calls are TRBV3-1 and TRBJ2-7; TCRdb proposes TRBD1, but this gene call is untestable without DNA. From germline, CDR1 is LGHDT and CDR2 YNNKEL (reference sequence). The length of the CDR3 is 16 residues. CDR3 region: CASSQATGKSSYEQYF.

The gene calls are TRBV7-6 and TRBJ1-1; the D call of TRBD1 rests on TCRdb alone, since no DNA is present to check it. Germline CDR1 SGHVS, CDR2 FNYEAQ. This CDR3 spans 15 amino acids. This chain's CDR3 is CASSSGQGMFTEAFF.

This rearrangement joins TRBV28 to TRBJ2-5; absent DNA, TCRdb's TRBD2 call cannot be checked. The germline V gene has CDR1 MDHEN and CDR2 SYDVKM. The CDR3 is made up of 15 amino acids. This chain's CDR3 is CASSLGTSGQETQYF. The variable domain in full, completed from reference TRBV28 and TRBJ2-5, reads DVKVTQSSRYLVKRTGEKVFLECVQDMDHENMFWYRQDPGLGLRLIYFSYDVKMKEKGDIPEGYSVSREKKERFSLILESASTNQTSMYLCASSLGTSGQETQYFGPGTRLLVL.

This rearrangement joins TRBV4-1 to TRBJ2-1; absent DNA, TCRdb's TRBD1 call cannot be checked. The CDR3 consists of 19 residues. The germline gives CDR1 MGHRA, CDR2 YSYEKL. The CDR3 region is CASSQESRGVAGTYNEQFF.

The chain is built from TRBV28 and TRBJ2-1. This CDR3 has 15 amino acids. CDR1 is MDHEN and CDR2 is SYDVKM in the germline V gene. CDR3: CASRKLTDENNEQFF.

The chain links TRBV13 to TRBJ2-5; TCRdb picks TRBD1, but there is no DNA to check that call. The CDR3 consists of 14 residues. Germline V CDR1 and CDR2: PRHDT, FYEKMQ (reference sequence). The CDR3 protein is CASSLLGQPETQYF.

The chain combines TRBV12-5 with TRBJ2-3; TCRdb gives TRBD2 as the D gene, but with no DNA this cannot be confirmed. Looked up from germline, CDR1 is LGHNT and CDR2 is FRNRAP. This CDR3 region has 15 residues. CDR3: CASKAGGTSTDTQYF.